This T cell receptor (beta chain) was identified in a study of lymphopenia after photon versus proton radiotherapy. Whole-study results and caveats: Under photons, naive T cells and diversity fell while effector/memory populations rose. Better survival with proton therapy was suggested as possible, not demonstrated. After lymphocyte nadir, photon-treated repertoires showed oligoclonal expansion, especially CD8+ Temra.

The protocol was immunoSEQ multiplex PCR, while the TCRdb copy is restricted to in-frame clones and leaves out a portion. The data show almost 30,000 clones, with 85% to 90% seen just once and roughly 50% held by the top ten. A note on this clone: Antigen unknown.

This CDR3 is 15 amino acids long. Germline trimming cut 5 bases from V and 2 bases from J; bases unmatched to any gene: 8. Germline CDR1 reads SGHTA; CDR2 reads FQGNSA. The receptor was isolated from a woman aged 60 to 75 with cholangiocarcinoma. Some clones in this sample may be carry-over from other donors' samples. The V gene is TRBV7-2, the J gene TRBJ2-7; 8 positions agree with TRBD1. The sample here was peripheral blood, taken from a patient treated with proton-based radiotherapy. The CDR3, as DNA: TGTGCCAGCAGCAAGGATCCGGGACAGGCCTACGAGCAGTACTTC. Its translation: CASSKDPGQAYEQYF.